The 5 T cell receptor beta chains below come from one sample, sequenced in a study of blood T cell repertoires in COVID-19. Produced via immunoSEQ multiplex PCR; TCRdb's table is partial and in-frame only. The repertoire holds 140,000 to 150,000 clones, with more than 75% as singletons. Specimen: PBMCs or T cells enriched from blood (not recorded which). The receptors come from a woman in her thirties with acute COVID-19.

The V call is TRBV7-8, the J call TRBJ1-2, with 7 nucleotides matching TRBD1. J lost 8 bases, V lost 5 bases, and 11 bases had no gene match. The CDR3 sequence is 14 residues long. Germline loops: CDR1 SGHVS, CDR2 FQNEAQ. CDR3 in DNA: TGTGCCAGCAGCGTTGGGACAGCTATGGTCGGCTACACCTTC. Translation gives CASSVGTAMVGYTF.

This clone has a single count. Here the CDR3 DNA reads TGTGCCAGCAGCGTAGCAGTCTACGAGCAGTACTTC. Translation: CASSVAVYEQYF. The V and J genes are TRBV9 and TRBJ2-7; D is uncertain. The CDR3 length is 12 residues. The V gene's germline CDR1 is SGDLS and CDR2 YYNGEE. V shed 0 bases and J shed 3 bases, with 4 bases lying between them.

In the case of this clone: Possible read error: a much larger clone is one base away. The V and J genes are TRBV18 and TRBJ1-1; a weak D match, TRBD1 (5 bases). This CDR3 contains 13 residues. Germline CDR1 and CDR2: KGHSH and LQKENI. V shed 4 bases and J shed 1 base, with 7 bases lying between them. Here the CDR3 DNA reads TGTGCCAGCTCACTGCAGGGGAACACTGAAGCTTTCTTT. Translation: CASSLQGNTEAFF.

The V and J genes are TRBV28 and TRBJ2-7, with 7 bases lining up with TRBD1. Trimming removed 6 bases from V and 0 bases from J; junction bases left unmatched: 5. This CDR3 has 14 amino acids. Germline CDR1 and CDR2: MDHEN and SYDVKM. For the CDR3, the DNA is TGTGCCAGCAGAAAACAGGGGAGCTCCTACGAGCAGTACTTC. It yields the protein CASRKQGSSYEQYF.

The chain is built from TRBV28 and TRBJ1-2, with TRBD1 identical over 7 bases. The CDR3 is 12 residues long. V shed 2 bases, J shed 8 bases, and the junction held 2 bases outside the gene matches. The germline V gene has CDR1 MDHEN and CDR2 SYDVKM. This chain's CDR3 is CASSLQGVGYTF. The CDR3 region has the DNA TGTGCCAGCAGTTTACAGGGGGTGGGCTACACCTTC.